Sequencing of this T cell receptor (beta chain) was carried out in a study of blood T cell repertoires in COVID-19. Study background: Whether acute or convalescent, the COVID-19 samples came from the United States, Italy and Spain.

Some clones are missing from TCRdb's copy, which holds only in-frame ones; the method was immunoSEQ multiplex PCR. The table records approximately 300,000 clones, 80% to 95% of them present only once. This clone has just one count. V trimming: 6 bases; J trimming: 3 bases; junction bases outside the gene matches: 5. Per the germline V gene, CDR1 is LGHNA and CDR2 is YSLEER. The CDR3 length is 14 residues. This sequence joins TRBV4-3 and TRBJ1-5, with 7 nucleotides matching TRBD1. The sequenced sample consisted of peripheral blood. This receptor was identified in a woman in her twenties or thirties with COVID-19, enrolled during active disease. The CDR3 DNA reads as TGCGCCAGCAGTCCCGACAGGGACAATCAGCCCCAGCATTTT. Its translation: CASSPDRDNQPQHF.